Listed below are T cell receptor beta chains from one sample, sequenced in a study of a mutant IDH1 vaccine in newly diagnosed glioma. The protocol was immunoSEQ multiplex PCR, while the TCRdb copy is restricted to in-frame clones and leaves out a portion. The data show tens of thousands of clones, approximately 80% seen once. These receptors' targets are unknown. The source was PBMCs, collected from a glioma patient whose treatment included an IDH1 peptide vaccine. Receptors originate from a man aged 35-49 years with glioma. CDR3s include the opening cysteine and the closing phenylalanine or tryptophan. A D gene is named only where the DNA matches it firmly. For some rows the clone size is stated as once, few or many, or as a class when expanded; others skip it.

abundance: NA; d_gene: NA; j_gene: TRBJ1-2; v_gene: TRBV29-1; CDR3aa: CSVVWTNGNGYTF; CDR3nt: TGCAGCGTTGTCTGGACCAACGGAAATGGCTACACCTTC
abundance: NA; d_gene: TRBD1; j_gene: TRBJ1-5; v_gene: TRBV7-9; CDR3aa: CASTGTEANQPQHF; CDR3nt: TGTGCCAGCACTGGGACAGAGGCTAATCAGCCCCAGCATTTT
abundance: NA; d_gene: NA; j_gene: TRBJ2-5; v_gene: TRBV5-1; CDR3aa: CASSTVGAGETQYF; CDR3nt: TGCGCCAGCAGCACCGTGGGGGCGGGGGAGACCCAGTACTTC
abundance: NA; d_gene: NA; j_gene: TRBJ1-1; v_gene: TRBV5-1; CDR3aa: CASSEGRMNTEAFF; CDR3nt: TGCGCCAGCAGCGAGGGACGGATGAACACTGAAGCTTTCTTT
abundance: NA; d_gene: NA; j_gene: TRBJ2-1; v_gene: TRBV5-6; CDR3aa: CASSPLDRYNEQFF; CDR3nt: TGTGCCAGCAGCCCCCTCGACAGATACAATGAGCAGTTCTTC
abundance: few; d_gene: TRBD1; j_gene: TRBJ2-3; v_gene: TRBV19; CDR3aa: CASSVGQALDTQYF; CDR3nt: TGTGCCAGTAGTGTGGGACAGGCCTTAGATACGCAGTATTTT
abundance: few; d_gene: NA; j_gene: TRBJ1-5; v_gene: TRBV2; CDR3aa: CASSEEQGRSAQHF; CDR3nt: TGTGCCAGCAGTGAAGAACAGGGCCGTTCGGCCCAGCATTTT
abundance: few; d_gene: NA; j_gene: TRBJ1-2; v_gene: TRBV14; CDR3aa: CASSQDFSSNYGYTF; CDR3nt: TGTGCCAGCAGCCAAGATTTCTCCTCTAACTATGGCTACACCTTC
abundance: few; d_gene: NA; j_gene: TRBJ1-5; v_gene: TRBV5-6; CDR3aa: CASSLAEGSPNQPQHF; CDR3nt: TGTGCCAGCAGCTTGGCCGAGGGAAGCCCCAATCAGCCCCAGCATTTT
abundance: NA; d_gene: NA; j_gene: TRBJ1-2; v_gene: TRBV15; CDR3aa: CATSRAGGDGYTF; CDR3nt: TGTGCCACCAGCAGAGCGGGGGGGGATGGCTACACCTTC
abundance: NA; d_gene: NA; j_gene: TRBJ2-2; v_gene: TRBV5-1; CDR3aa: CASSFAGTTGELFF; CDR3nt: TGCGCCAGCAGCTTCGCAGGGACCACCGGGGAGCTGTTTTTT
abundance: NA; d_gene: NA; j_gene: TRBJ2-7; v_gene: TRBV5-4; CDR3aa: CASSLGLGGYEQYF; CDR3nt: TGTGCCAGCAGCTTAGGACTAGGGGGCTACGAGCAGTACTTC
abundance: once; d_gene: NA; j_gene: TRBJ2-1; v_gene: TRBV7-9; CDR3aa: CASSLTLGRGYNEQFF; CDR3nt: TGTGCCAGCAGCTTGACGTTAGGAAGGGGCTACAATGAGCAGTTCTTC
abundance: few; d_gene: NA; j_gene: TRBJ1-5; v_gene: TRBV5-1; CDR3aa: CASSLAPDQPQHF; CDR3nt: TGCGCCAGCAGCTTGGCCCCGGATCAGCCCCAGCATTTT
abundance: NA; d_gene: TRBD1; j_gene: TRBJ1-2; v_gene: TRBV7-2; CDR3aa: CANSRLDRGNGNGYTF; CDR3nt: TGTGCCAACTCGCGTCTGGACAGGGGAAATGGGAATGGCTACACCTTC
abundance: NA; d_gene: TRBD1; j_gene: TRBJ1-2; v_gene: TRBV6-5; CDR3aa: CASSYSIGDSRGYTF; CDR3nt: TGTGCCAGCAGTTACTCGATCGGGGACAGCCGGGGCTACACCTTC
abundance: NA; d_gene: TRBD2; j_gene: TRBJ2-3; v_gene: TRBV7-8; CDR3aa: CASSGRLAGVTDTQYF; CDR3nt: TGTGCCAGCAGCGGGAGACTAGCGGGGGTCACAGATACGCAGTATTTT
abundance: NA; d_gene: NA; j_gene: TRBJ1-5; v_gene: TRBV27; CDR3aa: CASSLKSLSQGQPQHF; CDR3nt: TGTGCCAGCAGTTTAAAGAGCCTCTCCCAGGGTCAGCCCCAGCATTTT
abundance: NA; d_gene: NA; j_gene: TRBJ1-2; v_gene: TRBV6-1; CDR3aa: CASSEWGSNYGYTF; CDR3nt: TGTGCCAGCAGTGAATGGGGCAGCAACTATGGCTACACCTTC
abundance: NA; d_gene: NA; j_gene: TRBJ1-2; v_gene: TRBV6-5; CDR3aa: CASSYKEAHYGYTF; CDR3nt: TGTGCCAGCAGTTACAAGGAAGCCCACTATGGCTACACCTTC